This passage covers 4 T cell receptor beta chains from one sample sequenced in a study of T-cell reconstitution after alpha-beta-depleted transplantation in children. Preparation of the TCRbeta library used unique molecular identifiers. TCRdb re-called the PCR reads with MiXCR, one entry per CDR3 protein. The sample lists some 200,000 distinct CDR3 sequences, about 8.4% occurring once. Sequences were derived from PBMCs, mostly from graft donor cells, sampled 360 days after TCRalphabeta/CD19-depleted stem cell transplant. These receptors came from a male patient between 2 and 15 years old who had a stem cell transplant for acute myeloid leukemia, so the T cells may come from the graft donor.

This clonotype was recorded a few times. The chain joins TRBV7-2 to TRBJ2-3; D gene ambiguous. The CDR3 runs to 14 residues. V gave up 5 bases and J gave up 7 bases, with 16 bases separating them. Looked up from germline, CDR1 is SGHTA and CDR2 is FQGNSA. CDR3 in DNA: TGTGCCAGCAGCCCCCCCTTTACGGATAATACGCAGTATTTT. Protein product: CASSPPFTDNTQYF.

The CDR3 sequence: CASSGGRATDTQYF. CDR3 in DNA: TGCGCCAGCTCGGGGGGGAGAGCAACAGATACGCAGTATTTT. The V and J genes are TRBV5-1 and TRBJ2-3; 8 nucleotides align to TRBD2. Germline CDR1 reads SGHRS; CDR2 reads YFSETQ. The length of the CDR3 is 14 residues. V gave up 7 bases and J gave up 3 bases; unmatched junction bases: 7.

This clonotype showed up many times. The chain couples TRBV20-1 to TRBJ1-5; no clear D gene. Trimming left V 3 bases short and J 2 bases short, with 5 bases between. CDR1 is DFQATT and CDR2 is SNEGSKA in the germline V gene (reference sequence). The CDR3 extends over 12 amino acids. CDR3 residues: CSASRGNQPQHF. As DNA, the CDR3 is TGCAGTGCTAGCCGGGGCAATCAGCCCCAGCATTTT.

For this clonotype: This CDR3 is missing its conserved last phenylalanine or tryptophan, likely due to a read error. This chain joins TRBV20-1 and TRBJ2-1; 11 positions match TRBD2. The J segment lost 4 bases and the V segment lost 5 bases, leaving 4 bases of the junction unmatched. The V gene's germline CDR1 is DFQATT and CDR2 SNEGSKA (reference sequence). The CDR3 totals 14 residues. In nucleotides, the CDR3 is TGCAGTGCTGGGGTAGCGGGGGGGTACAATGAGCAGTTCTGC. It encodes CSAGVAGGYNEQFC.